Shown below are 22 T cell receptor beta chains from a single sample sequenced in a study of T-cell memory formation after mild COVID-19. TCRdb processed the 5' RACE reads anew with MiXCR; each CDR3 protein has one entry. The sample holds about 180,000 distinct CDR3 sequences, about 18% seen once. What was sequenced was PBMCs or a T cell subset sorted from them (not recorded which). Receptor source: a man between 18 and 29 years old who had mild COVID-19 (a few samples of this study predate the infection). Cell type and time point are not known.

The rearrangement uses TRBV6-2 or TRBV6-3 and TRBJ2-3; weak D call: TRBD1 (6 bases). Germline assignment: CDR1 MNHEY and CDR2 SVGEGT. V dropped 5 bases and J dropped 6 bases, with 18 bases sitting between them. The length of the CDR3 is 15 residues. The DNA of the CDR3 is TGTGCCAGCAGTCCAAGTATAGGGGGACCGGATACGCAGTATTTT. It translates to CASSPSIGGPDTQYF.

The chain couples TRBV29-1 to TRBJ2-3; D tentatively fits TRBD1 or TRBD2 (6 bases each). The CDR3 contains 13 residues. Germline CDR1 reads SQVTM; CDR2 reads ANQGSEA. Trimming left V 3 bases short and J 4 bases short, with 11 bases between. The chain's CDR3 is CSVDRRGADTQYF. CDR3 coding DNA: TGCAGCGTTGACAGAAGGGGGGCAGATACGCAGTATTTT.

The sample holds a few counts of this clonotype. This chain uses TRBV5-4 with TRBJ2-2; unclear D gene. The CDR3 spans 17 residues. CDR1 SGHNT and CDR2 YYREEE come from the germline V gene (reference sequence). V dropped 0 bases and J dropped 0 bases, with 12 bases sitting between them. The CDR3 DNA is TGTGCCAGCAGCTTGGAACTGAGCGCCGCGAACACCGGGGAGCTGTTTTTT. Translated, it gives CASSLELSAANTGELFF.

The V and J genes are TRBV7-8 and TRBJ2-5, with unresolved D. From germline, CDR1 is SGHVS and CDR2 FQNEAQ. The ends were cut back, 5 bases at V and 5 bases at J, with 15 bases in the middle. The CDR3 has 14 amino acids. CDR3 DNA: TGTGCCAGCAGCAAAGGACGGGCTCAGGAGACCCAGTACTTC. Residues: CASSKGRAQETQYF.

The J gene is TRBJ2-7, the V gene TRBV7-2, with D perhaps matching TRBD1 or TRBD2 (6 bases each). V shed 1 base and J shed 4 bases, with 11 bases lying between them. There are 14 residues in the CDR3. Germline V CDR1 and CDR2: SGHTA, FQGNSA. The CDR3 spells CASSLEKGGYEQYV. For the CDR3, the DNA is TGTGCCAGCAGCTTAGAGAAGGGGGGTTACGAGCAGTACGTC.

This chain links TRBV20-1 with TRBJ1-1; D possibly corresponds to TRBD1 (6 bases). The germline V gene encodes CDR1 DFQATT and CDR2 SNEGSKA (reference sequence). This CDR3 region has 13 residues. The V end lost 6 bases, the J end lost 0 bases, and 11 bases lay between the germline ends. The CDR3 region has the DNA TGCAGTGCCGCACAGGGATTGAACACTGAAGCTTTCTTT. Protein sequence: CSAAQGLNTEAFF.

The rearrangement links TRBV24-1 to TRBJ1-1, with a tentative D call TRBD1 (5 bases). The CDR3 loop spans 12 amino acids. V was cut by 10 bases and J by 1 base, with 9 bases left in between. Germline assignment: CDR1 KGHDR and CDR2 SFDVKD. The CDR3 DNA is TGTGCCACTCAGGGCCAGAACACTGAAGCTTTCTTT. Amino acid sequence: CATQGQNTEAFF.

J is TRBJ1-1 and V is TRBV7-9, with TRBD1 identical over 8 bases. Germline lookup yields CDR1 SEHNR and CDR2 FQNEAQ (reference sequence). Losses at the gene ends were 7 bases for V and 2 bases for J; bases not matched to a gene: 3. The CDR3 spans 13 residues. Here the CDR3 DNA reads TGTGCCAGCATGGACAGGGCCAACACTGAAGCTTTCTTT. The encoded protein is CASMDRANTEAFF. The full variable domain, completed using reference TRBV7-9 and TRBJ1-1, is DTGVSQNPRHKITKRGQNVTFRCDPISEHNRLYWYRQTLGQGPEFLTYFQNEAQLEKSRLLSDRFSAERPKGSFSTLEIQRTEQGDSAMYLCASMDRANTEAFFGQGTRLTVV.

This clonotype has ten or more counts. As DNA, the CDR3 is TGTGCCAGCAGCCCGGGCCTGAGCACAGATACGCAGTATTTT. Translated, it gives CASSPGLSTDTQYF. The rearrangement links TRBV7-9 to TRBJ2-3; the D is unclear. Germline lookup yields CDR1 SEHNR and CDR2 FQNEAQ (reference sequence). Trimming cost V 5 bases and J 0 bases, with 9 bases left between them. The CDR3 sequence is 14 residues long.

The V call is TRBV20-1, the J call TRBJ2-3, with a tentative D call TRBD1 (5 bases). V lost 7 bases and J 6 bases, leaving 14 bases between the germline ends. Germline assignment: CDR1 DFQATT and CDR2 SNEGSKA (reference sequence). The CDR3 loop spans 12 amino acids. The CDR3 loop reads CSVAPGQDTQYF. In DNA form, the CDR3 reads TGCAGTGTTGCTCCAGGGCAGGATACGCAGTATTTT.

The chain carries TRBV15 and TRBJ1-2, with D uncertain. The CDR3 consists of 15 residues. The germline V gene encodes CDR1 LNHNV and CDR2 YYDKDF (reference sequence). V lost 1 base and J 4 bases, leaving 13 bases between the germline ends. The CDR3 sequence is CATSRGEGYPYGYTF. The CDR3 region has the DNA TGTGCCACCAGCAGAGGGGAGGGTTACCCCTATGGCTACACCTTC.

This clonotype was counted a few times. This chain's CDR3 is CASSSLIDTQYF. The CDR3 nucleotides are TGTGCCAGCAGTTCTCTCATCGATACGCAGTATTTT. V is TRBV12-3 or TRBV12-4 and J is TRBJ2-3; D call uncertain. Trimming removed 4 bases from V and 6 bases from J, with 8 bases in between. The length of the CDR3 is 12 residues.

CDR3 in amino acids: CASSHAQNTEAFF. The CDR3 coding sequence is TGTGCCAGCTCTCACGCTCAGAACACTGAAGCTTTCTTT. The genes are TRBV18 and TRBJ1-1; no clear D gene. This CDR3 comprises 13 residues. CDR1 is KGHSH and CDR2 is LQKENI in the germline V gene. V lost 6 bases to trimming and J lost 1 base, with 9 bases between them.

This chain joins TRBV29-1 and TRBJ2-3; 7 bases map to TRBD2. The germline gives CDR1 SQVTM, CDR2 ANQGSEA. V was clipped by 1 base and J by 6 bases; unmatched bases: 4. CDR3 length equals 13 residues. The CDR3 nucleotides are TGCAGCGTTGAAGCGGGAGGCGCGGATACGCAGTATTTT. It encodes CSVEAGGADTQYF.

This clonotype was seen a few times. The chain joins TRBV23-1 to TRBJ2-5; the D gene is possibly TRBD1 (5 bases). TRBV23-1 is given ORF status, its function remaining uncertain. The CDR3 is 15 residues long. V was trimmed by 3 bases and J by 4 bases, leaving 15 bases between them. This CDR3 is CASSHPGYGSETQYF. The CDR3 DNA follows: TGCGCCAGCAGTCATCCAGGGTATGGGTCAGAGACCCAGTACTTC.

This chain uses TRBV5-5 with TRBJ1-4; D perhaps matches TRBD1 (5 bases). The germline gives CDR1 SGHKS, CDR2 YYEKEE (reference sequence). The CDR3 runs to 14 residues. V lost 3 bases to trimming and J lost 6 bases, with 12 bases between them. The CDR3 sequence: CASSSTGDDEKLFF. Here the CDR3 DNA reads TGTGCCAGCAGCTCGACGGGGGACGATGAAAAACTGTTTTTT. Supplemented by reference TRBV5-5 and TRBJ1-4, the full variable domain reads DAGVTQSPTHLIKTRGQQVTLRCSPISGHKSVSWYQQVLGQGPQFIFQYYEKEERGRGNFPDRFSARQFPNYSSELNVNALLLGDSALYLCASSSTGDDEKLFFGSGTQLSVL.

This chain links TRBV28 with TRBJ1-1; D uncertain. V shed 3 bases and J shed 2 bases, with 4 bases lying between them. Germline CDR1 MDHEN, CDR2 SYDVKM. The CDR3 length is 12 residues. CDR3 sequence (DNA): TGTGCCAGCAGTTTCCGTAACACTGAAGCTTTCTTT. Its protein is CASSFRNTEAFF.

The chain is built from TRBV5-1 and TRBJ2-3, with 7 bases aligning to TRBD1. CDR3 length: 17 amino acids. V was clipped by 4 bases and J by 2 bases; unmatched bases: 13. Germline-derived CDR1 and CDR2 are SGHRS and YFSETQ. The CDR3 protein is CASSNRIRTGPTDTQYF. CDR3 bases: TGCGCCAGCAGCAACCGAATAAGGACAGGCCCCACAGATACGCAGTATTTT.

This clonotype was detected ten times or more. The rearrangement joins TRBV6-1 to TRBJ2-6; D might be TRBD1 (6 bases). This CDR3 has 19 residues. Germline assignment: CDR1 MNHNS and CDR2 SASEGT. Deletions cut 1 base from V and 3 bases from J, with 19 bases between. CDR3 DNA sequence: TGTGCCAGCAGTGAAGTGACACCGAACAGGGTTAATGGGGCCAACGTCCTGACTTTC. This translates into CASSEVTPNRVNGANVLTF.

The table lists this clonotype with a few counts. The CDR3 nucleotides read TGCAGTGCTAGAGGGGGTGGTGGTCGTTCACCCCTCCACTTT. Translating gives CSARGGGGRSPLHF. This chain uses TRBV20-1 with TRBJ1-6; no firm D call. Germline V gene data show CDR1 as DFQATT and CDR2 as SNEGSKA (reference sequence). With 1 base removed from V and 9 bases from J, the gap between germline ends came to 13 bases. The length of the CDR3 is 14 residues.

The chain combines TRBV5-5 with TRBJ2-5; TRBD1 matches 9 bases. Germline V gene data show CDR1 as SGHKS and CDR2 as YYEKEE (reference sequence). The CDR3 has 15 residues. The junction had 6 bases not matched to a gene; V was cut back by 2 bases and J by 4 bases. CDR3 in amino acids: CASSFTGGSRETQYF. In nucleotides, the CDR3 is TGTGCCAGCAGCTTCACAGGGGGCAGCCGAGAGACCCAGTACTTC.

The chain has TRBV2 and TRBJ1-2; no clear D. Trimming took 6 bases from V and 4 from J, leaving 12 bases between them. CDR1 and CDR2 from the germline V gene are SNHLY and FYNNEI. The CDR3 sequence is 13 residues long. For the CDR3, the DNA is TGTGCCAGCAGAGACACCCAGCCCTATGGCTACACCTTC. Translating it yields CASRDTQPYGYTF.